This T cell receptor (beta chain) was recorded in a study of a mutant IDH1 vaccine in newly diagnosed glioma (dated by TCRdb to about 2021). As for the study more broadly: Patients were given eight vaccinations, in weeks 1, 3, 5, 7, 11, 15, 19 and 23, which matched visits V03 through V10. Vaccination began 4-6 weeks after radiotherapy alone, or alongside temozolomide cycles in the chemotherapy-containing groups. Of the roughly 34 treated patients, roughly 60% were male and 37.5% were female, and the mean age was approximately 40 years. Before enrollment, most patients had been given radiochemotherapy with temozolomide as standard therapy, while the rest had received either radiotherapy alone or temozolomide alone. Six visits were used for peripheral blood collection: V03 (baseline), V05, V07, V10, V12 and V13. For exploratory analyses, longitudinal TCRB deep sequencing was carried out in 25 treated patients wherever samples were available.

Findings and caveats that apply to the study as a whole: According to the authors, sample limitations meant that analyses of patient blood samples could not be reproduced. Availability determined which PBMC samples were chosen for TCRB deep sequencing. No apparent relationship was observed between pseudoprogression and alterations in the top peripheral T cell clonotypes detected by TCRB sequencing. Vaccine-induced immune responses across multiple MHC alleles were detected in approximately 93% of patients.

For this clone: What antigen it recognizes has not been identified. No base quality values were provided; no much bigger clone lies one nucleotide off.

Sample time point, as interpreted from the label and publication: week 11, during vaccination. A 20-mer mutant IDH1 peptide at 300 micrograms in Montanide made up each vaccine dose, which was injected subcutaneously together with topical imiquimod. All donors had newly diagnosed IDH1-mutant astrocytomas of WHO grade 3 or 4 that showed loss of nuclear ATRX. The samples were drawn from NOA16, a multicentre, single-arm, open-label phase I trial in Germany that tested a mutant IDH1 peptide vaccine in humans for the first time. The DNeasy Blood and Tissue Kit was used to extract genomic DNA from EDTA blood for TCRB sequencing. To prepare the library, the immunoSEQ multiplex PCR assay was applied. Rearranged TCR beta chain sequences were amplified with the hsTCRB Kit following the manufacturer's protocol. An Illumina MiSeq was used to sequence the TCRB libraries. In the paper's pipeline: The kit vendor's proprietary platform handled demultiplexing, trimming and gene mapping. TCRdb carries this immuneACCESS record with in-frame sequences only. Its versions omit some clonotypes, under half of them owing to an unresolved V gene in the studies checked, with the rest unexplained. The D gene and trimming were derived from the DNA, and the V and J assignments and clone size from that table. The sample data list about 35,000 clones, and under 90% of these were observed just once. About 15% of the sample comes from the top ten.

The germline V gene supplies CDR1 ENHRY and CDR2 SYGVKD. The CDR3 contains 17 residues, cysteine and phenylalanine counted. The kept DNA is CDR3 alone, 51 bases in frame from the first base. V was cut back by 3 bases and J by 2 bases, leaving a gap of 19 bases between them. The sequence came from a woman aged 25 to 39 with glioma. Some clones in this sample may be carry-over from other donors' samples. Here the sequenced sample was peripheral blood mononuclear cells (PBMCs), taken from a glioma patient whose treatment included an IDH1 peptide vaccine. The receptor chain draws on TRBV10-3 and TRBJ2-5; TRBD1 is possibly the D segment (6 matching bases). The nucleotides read TGTGCCATCAGTGACAAGGGCCGACAGGTCCCGCAAGAGACCCAGTACTTC. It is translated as CAISDKGRQVPQETQYF.